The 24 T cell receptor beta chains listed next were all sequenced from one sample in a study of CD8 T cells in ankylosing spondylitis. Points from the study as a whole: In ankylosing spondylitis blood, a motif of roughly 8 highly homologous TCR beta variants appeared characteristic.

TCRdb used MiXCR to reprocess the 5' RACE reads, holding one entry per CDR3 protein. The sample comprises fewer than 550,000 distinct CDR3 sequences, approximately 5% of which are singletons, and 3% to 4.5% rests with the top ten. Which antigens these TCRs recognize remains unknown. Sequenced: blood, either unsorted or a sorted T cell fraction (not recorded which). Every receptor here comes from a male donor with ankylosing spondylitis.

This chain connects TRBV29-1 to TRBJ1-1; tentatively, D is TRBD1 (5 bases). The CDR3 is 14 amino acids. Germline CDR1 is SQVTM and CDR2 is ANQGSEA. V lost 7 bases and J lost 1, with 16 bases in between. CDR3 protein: CSASGRLANTEAFF. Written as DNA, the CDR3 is TGCAGCGCTTCGGGACGACTGGCGAACACTGAAGCTTTCTTT.

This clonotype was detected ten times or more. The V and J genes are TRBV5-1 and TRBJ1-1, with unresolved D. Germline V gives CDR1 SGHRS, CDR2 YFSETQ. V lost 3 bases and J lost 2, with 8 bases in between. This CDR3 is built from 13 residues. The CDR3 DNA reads TGCGCCAGCAGCTCGCAGGATAACACTGAAGCTTTCTTT. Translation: CASSSQDNTEAFF.

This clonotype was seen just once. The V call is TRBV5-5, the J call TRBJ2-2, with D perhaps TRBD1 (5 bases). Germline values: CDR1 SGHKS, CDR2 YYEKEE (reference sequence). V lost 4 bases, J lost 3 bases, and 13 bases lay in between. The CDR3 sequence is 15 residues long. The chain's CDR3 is CASSPGPGYTGELFF. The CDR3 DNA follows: TGTGCCAGCAGCCCTGGGCCAGGGTACACCGGGGAGCTGTTTTTT.

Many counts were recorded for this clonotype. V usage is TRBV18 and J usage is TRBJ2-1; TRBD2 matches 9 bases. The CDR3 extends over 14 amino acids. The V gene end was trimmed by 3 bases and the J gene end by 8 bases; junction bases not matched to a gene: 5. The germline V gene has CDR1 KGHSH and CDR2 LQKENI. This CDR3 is CASSPGLASDEQFF. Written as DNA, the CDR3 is TGTGCCAGCTCACCCGGACTAGCGAGCGATGAGCAGTTCTTC.

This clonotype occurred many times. The DNA of the CDR3 is TGTGCCAGCAGTCCCGGGACAGGGAGACCTAACTATGGCTACACCTTC. Translating gives CASSPGTGRPNYGYTF. The chain links TRBV12-3 or TRBV12-4 to TRBJ1-2; 9 bases align to TRBD1. This CDR3 comprises 16 residues. The V segment lost 5 bases and the J segment 0 bases; nucleotides outside the gene matches: 7.

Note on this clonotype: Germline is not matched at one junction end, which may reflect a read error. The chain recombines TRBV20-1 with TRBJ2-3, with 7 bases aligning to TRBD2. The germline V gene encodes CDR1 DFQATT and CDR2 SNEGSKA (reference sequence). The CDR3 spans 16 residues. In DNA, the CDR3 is TGCTGTGCTAGACCCCTAGCGGAGGCAAGCACAGATACGCAGTATTTT. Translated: CCARPLAEASTDTQYF.

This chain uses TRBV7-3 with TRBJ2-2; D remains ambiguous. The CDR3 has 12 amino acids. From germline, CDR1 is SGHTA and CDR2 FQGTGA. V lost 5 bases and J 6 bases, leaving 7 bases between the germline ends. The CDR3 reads CASSPTAGELFF. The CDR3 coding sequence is TGTGCCAGCAGCCCCACCGCCGGGGAGCTGTTTTTT.

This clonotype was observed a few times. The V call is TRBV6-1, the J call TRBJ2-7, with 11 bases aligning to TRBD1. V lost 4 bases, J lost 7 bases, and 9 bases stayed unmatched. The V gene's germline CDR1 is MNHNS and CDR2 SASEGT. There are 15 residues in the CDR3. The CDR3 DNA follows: TGTGCCAGCAGTGTACCTGGACAGGGGGCGGAGGAGCAGTACTTC. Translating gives CASSVPGQGAEEQYF.

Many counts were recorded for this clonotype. DNA for the CDR3: TGCAGCGCTTTCGGCCGGACAGGGGATAGGTATGGCTACACCTTC. It translates to CSAFGRTGDRYGYTF. V gene TRBV29-1 combines with J gene TRBJ1-2; the match to TRBD1 covers 9 bases. Per the germline V gene, CDR1 is SQVTM and CDR2 is ANQGSEA. V trimming: 7 bases; J trimming: 5 bases; junction bases outside the gene matches: 14. The CDR3 contains 15 residues.

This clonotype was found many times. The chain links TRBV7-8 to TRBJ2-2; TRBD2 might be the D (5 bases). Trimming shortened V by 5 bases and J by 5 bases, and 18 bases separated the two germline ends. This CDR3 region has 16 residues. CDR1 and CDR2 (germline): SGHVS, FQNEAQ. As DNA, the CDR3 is TGTGCCAGCAGCCCCCATCCGGGGATTAGGACCGGGGAGCTGTTTTTT. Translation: CASSPHPGIRTGELFF.

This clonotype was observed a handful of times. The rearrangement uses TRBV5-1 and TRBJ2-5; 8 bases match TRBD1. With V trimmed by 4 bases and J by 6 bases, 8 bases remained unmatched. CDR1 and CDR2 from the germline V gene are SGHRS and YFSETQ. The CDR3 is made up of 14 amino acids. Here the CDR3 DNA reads TGCGCCAGCAGCGTCCAGGGGGCGGCGAAGACCCAGTACTTC. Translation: CASSVQGAAKTQYF.

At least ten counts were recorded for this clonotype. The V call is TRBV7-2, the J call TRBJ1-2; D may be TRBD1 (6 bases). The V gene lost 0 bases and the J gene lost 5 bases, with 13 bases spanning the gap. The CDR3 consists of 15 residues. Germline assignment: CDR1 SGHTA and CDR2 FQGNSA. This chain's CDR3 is CASSLAPRGRYGYTF. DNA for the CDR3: TGTGCCAGCAGCTTAGCACCCAGGGGAAGATATGGCTACACCTTC. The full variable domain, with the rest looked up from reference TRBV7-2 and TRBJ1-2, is GAGVSQSPSNKVTEKGKDVELRCDPISGHTALYWYRQSLGQGLEFLIYFQGNSAPDKSGLPSDRFSAERTGGSVSTLTIQRTQQEDSAVYLCASSLAPRGRYGYTFGSGTRLTVV.

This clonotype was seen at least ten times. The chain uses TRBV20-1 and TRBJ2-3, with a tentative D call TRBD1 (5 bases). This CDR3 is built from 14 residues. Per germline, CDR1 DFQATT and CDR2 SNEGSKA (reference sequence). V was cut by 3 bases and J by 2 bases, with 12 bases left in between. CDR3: CSARDTSYTDTQYF. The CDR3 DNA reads TGCAGTGCTAGGGACACATCTTACACAGATACGCAGTATTTT.

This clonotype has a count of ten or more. CDR3 DNA sequence: TGTGCCAGCAGCTGGAGACTAGCGGGAGGAGAGACCCAGTACTTC. Translation: CASSWRLAGGETQYF. The chain combines TRBV7-9 with TRBJ2-5; 13 nucleotides agree with TRBD2. The CDR3 covers 15 residues. Germline V gives CDR1 SEHNR, CDR2 FQNEAQ (reference sequence). Trimming took 4 bases from V and 4 from J; bases not matched to a gene: 3.

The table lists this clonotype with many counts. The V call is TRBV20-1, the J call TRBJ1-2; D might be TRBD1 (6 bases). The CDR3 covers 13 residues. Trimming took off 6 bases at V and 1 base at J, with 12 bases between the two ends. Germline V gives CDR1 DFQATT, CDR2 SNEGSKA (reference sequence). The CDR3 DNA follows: TGCAGTGCGAAAAGACAGGTTAACTATGGCTACACCTTC. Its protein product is CSAKRQVNYGYTF.

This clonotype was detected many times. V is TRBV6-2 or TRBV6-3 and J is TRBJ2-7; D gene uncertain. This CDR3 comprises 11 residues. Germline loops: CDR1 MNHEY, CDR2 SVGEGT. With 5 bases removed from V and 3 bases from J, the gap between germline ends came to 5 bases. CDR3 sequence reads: CASSDLYEQYF. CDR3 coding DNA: TGTGCCAGCAGTGACCTCTACGAGCAGTACTTC.

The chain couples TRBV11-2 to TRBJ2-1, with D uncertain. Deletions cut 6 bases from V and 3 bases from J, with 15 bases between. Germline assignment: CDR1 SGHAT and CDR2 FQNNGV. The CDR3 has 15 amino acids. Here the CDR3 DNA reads TGTGCCAGCAGGCCCGTTAGAACAAACTACAATGAGCAGTTCTTC. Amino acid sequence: CASRPVRTNYNEQFF.

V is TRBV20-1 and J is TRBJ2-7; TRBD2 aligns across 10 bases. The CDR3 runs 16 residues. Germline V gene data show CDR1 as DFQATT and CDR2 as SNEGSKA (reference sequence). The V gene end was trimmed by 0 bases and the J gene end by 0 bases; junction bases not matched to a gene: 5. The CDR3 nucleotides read TGCAGTGCTAGAGACTCCGGGACTAGCGTCTCCTACGAGCAGTACTTC. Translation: CSARDSGTSVSYEQYF.

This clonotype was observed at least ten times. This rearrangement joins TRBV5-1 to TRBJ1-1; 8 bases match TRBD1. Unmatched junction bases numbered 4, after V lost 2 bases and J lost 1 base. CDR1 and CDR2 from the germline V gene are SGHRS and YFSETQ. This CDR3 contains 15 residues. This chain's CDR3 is CASSFSQGANTEAFF. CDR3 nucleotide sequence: TGCGCCAGCAGCTTCTCTCAGGGGGCGAACACTGAAGCTTTCTTT.

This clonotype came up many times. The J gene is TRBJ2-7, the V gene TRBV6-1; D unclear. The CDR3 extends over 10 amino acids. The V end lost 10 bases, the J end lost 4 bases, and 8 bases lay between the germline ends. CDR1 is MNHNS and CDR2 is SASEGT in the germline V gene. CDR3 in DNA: TGTGCCACCTTCAAATACGAGCAGTACTTC. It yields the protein CATFKYEQYF.

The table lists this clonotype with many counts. CDR3 amino acids: CSADVRETQYF. The CDR3 DNA reads TGCAGTGCTGACGTAAGGGAGACCCAGTACTTC. The chain employs TRBV20-1 and TRBJ2-5; no reliable D call. The V and J ends lost 5 bases and 5 bases respectively, with 9 bases between them. The CDR3 has 11 residues. In germline, CDR1 is DFQATT, CDR2 SNEGSKA (reference sequence).

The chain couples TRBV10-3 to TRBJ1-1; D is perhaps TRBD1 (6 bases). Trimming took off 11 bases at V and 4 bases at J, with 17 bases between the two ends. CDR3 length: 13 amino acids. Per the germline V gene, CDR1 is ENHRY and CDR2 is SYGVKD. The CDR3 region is CASGTPRGTEAFF. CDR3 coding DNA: TGTGCCTCCGGGACCCCCAGGGGCACTGAAGCTTTCTTT.

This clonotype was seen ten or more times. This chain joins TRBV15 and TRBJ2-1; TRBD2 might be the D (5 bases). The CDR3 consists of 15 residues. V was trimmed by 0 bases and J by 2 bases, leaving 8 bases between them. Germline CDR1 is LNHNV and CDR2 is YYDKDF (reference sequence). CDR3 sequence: CATSRDRGAYNEQFF. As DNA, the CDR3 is TGTGCCACCAGCAGAGATCGGGGAGCCTACAATGAGCAGTTCTTC.

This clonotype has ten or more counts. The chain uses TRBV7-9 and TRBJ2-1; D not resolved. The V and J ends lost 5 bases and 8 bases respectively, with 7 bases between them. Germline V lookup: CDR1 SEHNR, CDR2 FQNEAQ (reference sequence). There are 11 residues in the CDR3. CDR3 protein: CASSLFYEQFF. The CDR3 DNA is TGTGCCAGCAGCCTTTTTTATGAGCAGTTCTTC. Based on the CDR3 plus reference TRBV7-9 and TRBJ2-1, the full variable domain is DTGVSQNPRHKITKRGQNVTFRCDPISEHNRLYWYRQTLGQGPEFLTYFQNEAQLEKSRLLSDRFSAERPKGSFSTLEIQRTEQGDSAMYLCASSLFYEQFFGPGTRLTVL.